The 3 T cell receptor beta chains in this list originate from one sample, sequenced in a study of blood T cell repertoires in COVID-19. Using immunoSEQ multiplex PCR, the repertoire was profiled, and TCRdb retains in-frame clones only, with some absent. Among 250,000 or so clones, less than 90% were seen once, and the ten largest hold around 4%. The source material was peripheral blood. These receptors were taken from a man in his fifties or sixties with acute or convalescent COVID-19.

This clone occurred once. This chain links TRBV19 with TRBJ2-7; the match to TRBD1 covers 8 bases. The CDR3 is 15 amino acids. Losses at the gene ends were 5 bases for V and 5 bases for J; bases not matched to a gene: 11. CDR1 and CDR2 (germline): LNHDA, SQIVND (reference sequence). The CDR3 loop reads CASSFRQGARDEQYF. For the CDR3, the DNA is TGTGCCAGTAGTTTCCGCCAGGGGGCGCGGGACGAGCAGTACTTC.

The J gene is TRBJ2-7, the V gene TRBV6-5; maybe TRBD2 (5 bases). Deletions cut 8 bases from V and 4 bases from J, with 15 bases between. The CDR3 is 13 amino acids. Germline CDR1 and CDR2: MNHEY and SVGAGI. CDR3 bases: TGTGCCAGCGCTTGGACTGCGTCTTACGAGCAGTACTTC. Translating it yields CASAWTASYEQYF.

The rearrangement links TRBV6-6 to TRBJ2-3; 9 bases line up with TRBD2. The J segment lost 4 bases and the V segment lost 6 bases, leaving 11 bases of the junction unmatched. CDR3 length: 16 residues. Germline V gene sequence: CDR1 MNHNY, CDR2 SVGAGI (reference sequence). Here the CDR3 reads CASSLAGGHRADTQYF. CDR3 nucleotide sequence: TGTGCCAGCAGCCTGGCGGGGGGGCATCGCGCAGATACGCAGTATTTT.